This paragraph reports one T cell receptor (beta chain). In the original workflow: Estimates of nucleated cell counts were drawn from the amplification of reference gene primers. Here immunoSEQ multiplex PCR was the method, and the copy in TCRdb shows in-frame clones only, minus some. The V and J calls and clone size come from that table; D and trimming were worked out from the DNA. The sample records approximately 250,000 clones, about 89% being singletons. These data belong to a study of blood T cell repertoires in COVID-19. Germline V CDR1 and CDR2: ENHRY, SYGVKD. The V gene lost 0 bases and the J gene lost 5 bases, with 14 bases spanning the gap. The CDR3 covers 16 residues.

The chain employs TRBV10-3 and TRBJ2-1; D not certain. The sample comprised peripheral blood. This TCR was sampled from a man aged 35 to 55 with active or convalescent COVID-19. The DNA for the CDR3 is TGTGCCATCAGTGAGTCGGCTCTTACTACTAACAATGAGCAGTTCTTC. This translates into CAISESALTTNNEQFF.